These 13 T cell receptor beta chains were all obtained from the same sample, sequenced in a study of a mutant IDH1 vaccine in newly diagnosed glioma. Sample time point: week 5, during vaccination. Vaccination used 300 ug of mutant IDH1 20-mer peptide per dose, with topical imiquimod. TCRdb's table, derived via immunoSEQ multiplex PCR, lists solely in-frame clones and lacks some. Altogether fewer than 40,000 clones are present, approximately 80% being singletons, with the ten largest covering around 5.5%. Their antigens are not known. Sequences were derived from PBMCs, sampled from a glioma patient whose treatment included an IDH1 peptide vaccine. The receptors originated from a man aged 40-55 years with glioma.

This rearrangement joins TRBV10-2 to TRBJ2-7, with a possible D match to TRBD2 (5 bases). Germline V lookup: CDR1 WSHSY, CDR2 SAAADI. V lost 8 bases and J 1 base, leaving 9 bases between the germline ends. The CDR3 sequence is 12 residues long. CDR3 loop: CASSRESYEQYF. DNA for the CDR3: TGCGCCAGCTCGAGGGAGTCCTACGAGCAGTACTTC.

The CDR3 coding sequence is TGTGCCTGGAGTCAGACTAACTATGGCTACACCTTC. It yields the protein CAWSQTNYGYTF. The chain carries TRBV30 and TRBJ1-2; D unresolved. The germline V gene has CDR1 GTSNPN and CDR2 SVGIG (reference sequence). CDR3 length equals 12 residues. Trimming shortened V by 2 bases and J by 0 bases, and 4 bases separated the two germline ends.

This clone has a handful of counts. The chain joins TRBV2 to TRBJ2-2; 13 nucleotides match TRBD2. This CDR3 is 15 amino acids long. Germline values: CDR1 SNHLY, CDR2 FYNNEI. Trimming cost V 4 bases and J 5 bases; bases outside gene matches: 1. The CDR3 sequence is CASSGGLAGTGELFF. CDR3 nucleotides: TGTGCCAGCAGTGGGGGACTAGCGGGGACCGGGGAGCTGTTTTTT.

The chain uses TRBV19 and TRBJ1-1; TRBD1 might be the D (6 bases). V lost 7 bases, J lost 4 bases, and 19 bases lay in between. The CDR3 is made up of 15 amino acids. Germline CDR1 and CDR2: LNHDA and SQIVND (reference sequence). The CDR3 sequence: CASTPDSPEGTEAFF. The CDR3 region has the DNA TGTGCCAGTACCCCGGACAGCCCGGAGGGCACTGAAGCTTTCTTT.

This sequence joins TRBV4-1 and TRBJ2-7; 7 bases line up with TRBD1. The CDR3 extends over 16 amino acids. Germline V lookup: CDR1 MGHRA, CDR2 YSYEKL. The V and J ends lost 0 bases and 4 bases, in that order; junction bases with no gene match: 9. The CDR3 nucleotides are TGCGCCAGCAGCCAAGAAAGAGGGGGCCCCCCGTACGAGCAGTACTTC. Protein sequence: CASSQERGGPPYEQYF.

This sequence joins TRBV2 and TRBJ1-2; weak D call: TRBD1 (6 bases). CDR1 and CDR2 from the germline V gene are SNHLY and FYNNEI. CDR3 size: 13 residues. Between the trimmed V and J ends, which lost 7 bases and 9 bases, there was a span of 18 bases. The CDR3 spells CASNPAGALRYTF. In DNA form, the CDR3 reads TGTGCCAGCAACCCGGCAGGGGCACTCCGCTACACCTTC.

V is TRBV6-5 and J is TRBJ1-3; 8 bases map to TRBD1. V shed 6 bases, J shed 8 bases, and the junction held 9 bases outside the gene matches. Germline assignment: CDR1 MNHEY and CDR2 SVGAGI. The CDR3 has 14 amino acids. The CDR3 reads CASRPQGERDTIYF. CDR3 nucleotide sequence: TGTGCCAGCAGGCCACAGGGGGAAAGGGACACCATATATTTT.

CDR3 sequence: CASRQGGASNTEAFF. CDR3 DNA: TGTGCCAGCAGGCAGGGAGGGGCTTCGAACACTGAAGCTTTCTTT. The chain couples TRBV6-5 to TRBJ1-1; D perhaps matches TRBD1 (5 bases). CDR3 size: 15 residues. Germline lookup yields CDR1 MNHEY and CDR2 SVGAGI. V was cut by 6 bases and J by 1 base, with 15 bases left in between.

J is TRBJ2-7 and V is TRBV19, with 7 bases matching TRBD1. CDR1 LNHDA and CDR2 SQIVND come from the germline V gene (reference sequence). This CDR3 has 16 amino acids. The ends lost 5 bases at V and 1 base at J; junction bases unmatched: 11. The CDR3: CASSVSRGHFSYEQYF. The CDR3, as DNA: TGTGCCAGTAGTGTTAGTAGGGGGCATTTTTCCTACGAGCAGTACTTC. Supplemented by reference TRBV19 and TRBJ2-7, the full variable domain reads DGGITQSPKYLFRKEGQNVTLSCEQNLNHDAMYWYRQDPGQGLRLIYYSQIVNDFQKGDIAEGYSVSREKKESFPLTVTSAQKNPTAFYLCASSVSRGHFSYEQYFGPGTRLTVT.

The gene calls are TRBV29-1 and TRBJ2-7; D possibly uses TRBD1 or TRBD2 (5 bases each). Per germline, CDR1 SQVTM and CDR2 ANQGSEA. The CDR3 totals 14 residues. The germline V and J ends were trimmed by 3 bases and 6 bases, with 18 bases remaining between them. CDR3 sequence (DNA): TGCAGCGTTGAGCGGCAGGGTACCGGAGGCGAGCAGTACTTC. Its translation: CSVERQGTGGEQYF.

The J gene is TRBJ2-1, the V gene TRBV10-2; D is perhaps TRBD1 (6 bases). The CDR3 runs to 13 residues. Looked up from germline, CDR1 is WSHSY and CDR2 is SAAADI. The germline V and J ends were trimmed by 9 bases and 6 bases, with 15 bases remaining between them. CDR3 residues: CASRGSSGNEQFF. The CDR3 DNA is TGCGCCAGTAGGGGGTCGAGTGGCAATGAGCAGTTCTTC.

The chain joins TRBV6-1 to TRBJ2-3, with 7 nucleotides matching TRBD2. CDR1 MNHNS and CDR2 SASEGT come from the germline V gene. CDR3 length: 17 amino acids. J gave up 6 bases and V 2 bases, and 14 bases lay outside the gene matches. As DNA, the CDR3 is TGTGCCAGCAGTGAATGGGTCGGCGGGGGAGGTCAGGATACGCAGTATTTT. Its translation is CASSEWVGGGGQDTQYF.

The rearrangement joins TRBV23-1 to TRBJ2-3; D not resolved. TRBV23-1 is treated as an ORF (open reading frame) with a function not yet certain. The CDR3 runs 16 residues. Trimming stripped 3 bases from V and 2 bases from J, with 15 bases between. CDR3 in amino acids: CASSQPILKYTDTQYF. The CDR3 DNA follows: TGCGCCAGCAGTCAGCCAATTCTCAAGTACACAGATACGCAGTATTTT.